This paragraph covers one T cell receptor beta chain sequence. These data belong to a study of CD8 T cells in Susac syndrome. V shed 4 bases and J shed 8 bases, with 9 bases lying between them. The germline CDR1 and CDR2 sequences are SGHTA and FQGNSA. The CDR3 sequence is 12 residues long. It was with random hexamers that about 0.45 to 1 ug RNA was reverse transcribed. One entry per CDR3 protein results from TCRdb running MiXCR on the immunoSEQ multiplex PCR reads. This sample yields 200,000 to 300,000 distinct CDR3 sequences, of which 85% to 95% are seen a single time; about 0.071% belongs to the top ten.

This chain connects TRBV7-2 to TRBJ2-4, with D possibly TRBD1 on 5 matching bases. This receptor was obtained from a human donor with multiple sclerosis. The sequenced sample was CD4+ T cells from PBMCs. In DNA, the CDR3 is TGTGCCAGCAGCTCGCAGGGTCACATTCAGTACTTC. This translates into CASSSQGHIQYF.